Listed here are 12 T cell receptor beta chains from one sample, sequenced in a study of cytomegalovirus exposure and HLA in healthy donors. PCR was performed using 60 Vbeta and 13 Jbeta primers. Produced via immunoSEQ multiplex PCR; TCRdb's table is partial and in-frame only. The sample holds roughly 250,000 clones; roughly 80% are singletons and the top ten take roughly 0.31%. Sequencing was done on a sample of PBMCs. Receptors were obtained from a girl aged 2-9 years in good health and CMV-seronegative.

J is TRBJ2-7 and V is TRBV6-5, with TRBD2 as a possible D gene (5 bases). Germline loops: CDR1 MNHEY, CDR2 SVGAGI. The V end was cut by 2 bases, the J end by 5 bases, with 13 bases between. This CDR3 has 14 amino acids. CDR3 in DNA: TGTGCCAGCAGTTACCTGCTCGGGGTAAACGAGCAGTACTTC. This codes for CASSYLLGVNEQYF.

This sequence joins TRBV27 and TRBJ1-3; 9 bases map to TRBD1. Germline V lookup: CDR1 MNHEY, CDR2 SMNVEV (reference sequence). The V gene end was trimmed by 6 bases and the J gene end by 7 bases; junction bases not matched to a gene: 10. This CDR3 is 15 amino acids long. CDR3: CASSPGTGLPNTIYF. DNA for the CDR3: TGTGCCAGCAGCCCCGGGACAGGGCTTCCGAACACCATATATTTT.

The chain has TRBV28 and TRBJ2-1; TRBD2 matches 7 bases. Germline loops: CDR1 MDHEN, CDR2 SYDVKM. J gave up 9 bases and V 3 bases, and 8 bases lay outside the gene matches. The CDR3 length is 14 residues. The CDR3: CASSFWTGGSEQFF. CDR3 nucleotides: TGTGCCAGCAGTTTCTGGACGGGGGGTAGTGAGCAGTTCTTC.

V gene TRBV29-1 combines with J gene TRBJ2-7, with 9 bases aligning to TRBD2. The CDR3 is 15 residues long. Trimming removed 4 bases from V and 3 bases from J; junction bases left unmatched: 10. Germline lookup yields CDR1 SQVTM and CDR2 ANQGSEA. The CDR3 here is CSVASLAGVSYEQYF. The CDR3 bases are TGCAGCGTTGCGTCATTAGCGGGAGTAAGCTACGAGCAGTACTTC.

Comment on this clone: The same CDR3 also results from other DNA sequences found in this sample. V is TRBV7-2 and J is TRBJ2-7, with unresolved D. V was clipped by 3 bases and J by 0 bases, with 3 bases between them. The CDR3 is made up of 12 amino acids. Germline V CDR1 and CDR2: SGHTA, FQGNSA. CDR3 coding DNA: TGTGCCAGCAGCTTGAGCTCCTACGAGCAGTACTTC. Protein sequence: CASSLSSYEQYF.

The CDR3 reads CASSRLALPNNEQFF. In DNA, the CDR3 is TGTGCCAGCAGCCGACTAGCCCTACCAAACAATGAGCAGTTCTTC. The chain employs TRBV6-5 and TRBJ2-1, with 7 bases lining up with TRBD2. Germline V CDR1 and CDR2: MNHEY, SVGAGI. Germline trimming cut 6 bases from V and 5 bases from J; bases unmatched to any gene: 10. The CDR3 runs to 15 residues.

This clone has only a few counts. V gene TRBV6-1 combines with J gene TRBJ1-1, with D unclear. V was trimmed by 7 bases and J by 3 bases, leaving 9 bases between them. Germline loops: CDR1 MNHNS, CDR2 SASEGT. The CDR3 is 12 amino acids. The chain's CDR3 is CASTRSDTEAFF. The CDR3 nucleotides read TGTGCCAGCACTAGATCGGACACTGAAGCTTTCTTT.

This clone was detected once. The V gene is TRBV9, the J gene TRBJ2-3; D call uncertain. Germline V CDR1 and CDR2: SGDLS, YYNGEE. The CDR3 runs to 15 residues. The V end lost 4 bases, the J end lost 5 bases, and 17 bases lay between the germline ends. CDR3 coding DNA: TGTGCCAGCAGCATCTCCACGTCGGTGGTAGATACGCAGTATTTT. Translation: CASSISTSVVDTQYF.

The chain employs TRBV5-5 and TRBJ2-7; 7 bases are a match to TRBD1. The length of the CDR3 is 13 residues. Germline CDR1 SGHKS, CDR2 YYEKEE (reference sequence). V dropped 4 bases and J dropped 3; count of bases not matched to a gene: 4. CDR3 DNA sequence: TGTGCCAGCAGCCACGACAGGGTCTACGAGCAGTACTTC. Residues: CASSHDRVYEQYF.

V and J are TRBV5-1 and TRBJ2-3; 13 bases match TRBD2. V trimming: 4 bases; J trimming: 2 bases; junction bases outside the gene matches: 4. The CDR3 runs 16 residues. Germline V CDR1 and CDR2: SGHRS, YFSETQ. The chain's CDR3 is CASSPGTSGNTDTQYF. The CDR3 region has the DNA TGCGCCAGCAGCCCGGGGACTAGCGGGAACACAGATACGCAGTATTTT.

In its sample, this clone was seen a few times. V and J are TRBV9 and TRBJ2-7, with 9 bases fitting TRBD2. The CDR3 consists of 15 residues. Looked up from germline, CDR1 is SGDLS and CDR2 is YYNGEE. The J segment lost 4 bases and the V segment lost 0 bases, leaving 5 bases of the junction unmatched. CDR3 sequence (DNA): TGTGCCAGCAGCGTAGAGGCGGGAGGGGTGTACGAGCAGTACTTC. Its protein is CASSVEAGGVYEQYF.

This clone is a singleton in its sample. The rearrangement uses TRBV5-1 and TRBJ2-7; 8 bases align to TRBD2. The germline CDR1 and CDR2 sequences are SGHRS and YFSETQ. The CDR3 length is 14 residues. V shed 7 bases and J 3 bases; nucleotides not matched to a gene: 9. The CDR3 nucleotides read TGCGCCAGCGCCCAGCCGGGACTAGTCTACGAGCAGTACTTC. The encoded protein is CASAQPGLVYEQYF.